This TCR beta chain emerged from a study of early T cells in non-severe SARS-CoV-2 infection. Study context: Alpha and beta chains were unpaired, from unsorted whole-blood bulk RNA.

This clonotype was detected only a few times. Its specificity is not known. Overall study results and limits: VDJdb matching skewed toward anti-spike CD8 responses, missing private and CD4 specificities.

Germline-derived CDR1 and CDR2 are SGHAT and FQNNGV. After removal of 1 base from V and 4 bases from J, the junction contained 4 bases not matched to a gene. The CDR3 loop spans 15 amino acids. Unique molecular identifiers were attached to individual cDNA molecules. One entry per CDR3 protein results from TCRdb running MiXCR on the 5' RACE reads. The data contain tens of thousands of distinct CDR3 sequences, roughly 13% of them singletons. Sequencing used whole blood. The receptor was isolated from an adult who was a healthcare worker with PCR-confirmed SARS-CoV-2 infection or an uninfected control (not recorded which). The chain links TRBV11-2 to TRBJ1-5; 7 nucleotides align to TRBD1. The CDR3 here is CASSLGQGPNQPQHF. The CDR3 coding sequence is TGTGCCAGCAGCTTAGGACAGGGTCCAAATCAGCCCCAGCATTTT.